These 3 T cell receptor beta chains were sequenced from one sample in a study of PD-1 blockade in mismatch repair-deficient tumors. The assay was immunoSEQ multiplex PCR, and TCRdb's table has in-frame clones only and misses some. Of roughly 16,000 clones listed, about four fifths are singletons. Sequencing used PBMCs, obtained 4 weeks after starting pembrolizumab. The receptors were sampled from an adult with mismatch repair-deficient cancer.

CDR3 region: CAISESSASSGRKDEQFF. The CDR3 DNA follows: TGTGCCATCAGTGAGTCATCGGCATCTAGCGGGAGAAAGGATGAGCAGTTCTTC. The chain is built from TRBV10-3 and TRBJ2-1; TRBD2 aligns across 10 bases. V was clipped by 0 bases and J by 8 bases; unmatched bases: 13. This CDR3 spans 18 amino acids. The germline V gene has CDR1 ENHRY and CDR2 SYGVKD.

The chain is built from TRBV12-5 and TRBJ2-3; TRBD2 matches at 9 bases. Germline V gene lookup returns CDR1 LGHNT and CDR2 FRNRAP. The CDR3 is made up of 16 amino acids. V lost 0 bases to trimming and J lost 6 bases; unmatched junction nucleotides: 7. The CDR3 spells CASGLVPGLASDTQYF. DNA for the CDR3: TGTGCTAGTGGTTTGGTACCGGGACTAGCTAGTGATACGCAGTATTTT.

The gene calls are TRBV28 and TRBJ1-1; tentatively, D is TRBD1 (6 bases). Trimming pared 3 bases from V and 3 bases from J, leaving 8 bases between. The CDR3 has 13 residues. Germline V gives CDR1 MDHEN, CDR2 SYDVKM. The CDR3 protein is CASSLDRYTEAFF. Written as DNA, the CDR3 is TGTGCCAGCAGTTTGGACAGATACACTGAAGCTTTCTTT.